The 29 T cell receptor beta chains in this list originate from one sample, sequenced in a study of siplizumab effects on memory and regulatory T cells. Sequencing used immunoSEQ multiplex PCR; TCRdb keeps in-frame clones, though not all of them. This sample yields around 110,000 clones, of which around 94% are seen a single time; 1.5% to 2% belongs to the top ten. The specimen sequenced was non-Treg CD4+ T cells sorted from blood. These receptors all come from a human donor in good health.

The chain has TRBV9 and TRBJ1-4, with D hard to call. V was clipped by 0 bases and J by 5 bases, with 11 bases between them. This CDR3 spans 15 amino acids. CDR1 and CDR2 (germline): SGDLS, YYNGEE. The CDR3 nucleotides read TGTGCCAGCAGCGTAGCTGGGATCAGGAATGAAAAACTGTTTTTT. It specifies CASSVAGIRNEKLFF.

V is TRBV10-3 and J is TRBJ1-2, with 12 bases lining up with TRBD1. The length of the CDR3 is 17 residues. The junction had 5 bases not matched to a gene; V was cut back by 0 bases and J by 3 bases. Germline CDR1 ENHRY, CDR2 SYGVKD. The CDR3 spells CAISESTGTGGDYGYTF. The DNA of the CDR3 is TGTGCCATCAGTGAGTCGACCGGGACAGGGGGCGACTATGGCTACACCTTC.

This rearrangement joins TRBV19 to TRBJ2-2; a weak D match, TRBD2 (6 bases). This CDR3 is built from 14 residues. CDR1 is LNHDA and CDR2 is SQIVND in the germline V gene (reference sequence). Trimming took off 1 base at V and 4 bases at J, with 7 bases between the two ends. In DNA, the CDR3 is TGTGCCAGTAGTATAGGGGGAGGCACCGGGGAGCTGTTTTTT. This encodes CASSIGGGTGELFF.

The rearrangement links TRBV5-6 to TRBJ1-4; no firm D call. The CDR3 is made up of 14 amino acids. CDR1 and CDR2 from the germline V gene are SGHDT and YYEEEE. V lost 2 bases, J lost 5 bases, and 10 bases lay in between. CDR3 DNA sequence: TGTGCCAGCAGCTTCCGAGGGAACAATGAAAAACTGTTTTTT. This codes for CASSFRGNNEKLFF.

The genes are TRBV27 and TRBJ1-5; no clear D gene. V lost 3 bases and J lost 2, with 8 bases in between. Germline V lookup: CDR1 MNHEY, CDR2 SMNVEV (reference sequence). This CDR3 region has 14 residues. The CDR3 sequence: CASSFRGGNQPQHF. The CDR3 nucleotides read TGTGCCAGCAGTTTTCGGGGTGGCAATCAGCCCCAGCATTTT.

The chain's CDR3 is CASSTGALGYTF. The DNA of the CDR3 is TGTGCCAGCAGTACAGGGGCACTCGGCTACACCTTC. J is TRBJ1-2 and V is TRBV27; 7 bases are a match to TRBD1. Germline V gene lookup returns CDR1 MNHEY and CDR2 SMNVEV (reference sequence). The CDR3 loop spans 12 amino acids. V gave up 5 bases and J gave up 8 bases; unmatched junction bases: 5.

The genes are TRBV6-5 and TRBJ1-3; D not certain. Germline V gene data show CDR1 as MNHEY and CDR2 as SVGAGI. The V gene lost 5 bases and the J gene lost 0 bases, with 8 bases spanning the gap. CDR3 length equals 14 residues. The CDR3 spells CASSRVGSGNTIYF. In DNA form, the CDR3 reads TGTGCCAGCAGTCGAGTAGGCTCTGGAAACACCATATATTTT.

V and J are TRBV6-1 and TRBJ2-3; D might be TRBD1 (5 bases). The germline V gene has CDR1 MNHNS and CDR2 SASEGT. Trimming pared 3 bases from V and 8 bases from J, leaving 12 bases between. The CDR3 is made up of 13 amino acids. CDR3 DNA sequence: TGTGCCAGCAGTGATGACAGCACCACTACGCAGTATTTT. Amino acids: CASSDDSTTTQYF.

This chain links TRBV12-5 with TRBJ2-1; no clear D. The CDR3 loop spans 15 amino acids. Germline values: CDR1 LGHNT, CDR2 FRNRAP. V dropped 4 bases and J dropped 2 bases, with 12 bases sitting between them. The CDR3 is CASGSGRAPYNEQFF. The CDR3 coding sequence is TGTGCTAGTGGTTCCGGACGGGCGCCCTACAATGAGCAGTTCTTC.

This chain connects TRBV2 to TRBJ2-3; D is unclear. V lost 6 bases to trimming and J lost 2 bases, with 12 bases between them. Germline V lookup: CDR1 SNHLY, CDR2 FYNNEI. This CDR3 contains 14 residues. This CDR3 is CASRVRALTDTQYF. CDR3 coding DNA: TGTGCCAGCAGGGTCCGGGCTCTCACAGATACGCAGTATTTT.

The chain is built from TRBV9 and TRBJ1-3; no clear D. This CDR3 is built from 14 residues. Trimming shortened V by 3 bases and J by 4 bases, and 11 bases separated the two germline ends. Germline lookup yields CDR1 SGDLS and CDR2 YYNGEE. CDR3 DNA sequence: TGTGCCAGCAGCGCCGGCCTGGGGGGAAACACCATATATTTT. It codes for CASSAGLGGNTIYF.

The rearrangement joins TRBV6-5 to TRBJ2-1, with TRBD1 identical over 8 bases. V dropped 5 bases and J dropped 1; count of bases not matched to a gene: 1. CDR1 and CDR2 (germline): MNHEY, SVGAGI. The CDR3 loop spans 14 amino acids. The CDR3 loop reads CASSRTGSYNEQFF. DNA of the CDR3: TGTGCCAGCAGTCGGACAGGGTCCTACAATGAGCAGTTCTTC.

The rearrangement links TRBV5-4 to TRBJ1-6; D not resolved. There are 15 residues in the CDR3. V was cut by 0 bases and J by 0 bases, with 4 bases left in between. The germline V gene has CDR1 SGHNT and CDR2 YYREEE (reference sequence). The CDR3 region is CASSLDSSYNSPLHF. CDR3 in DNA: TGTGCCAGCAGCTTGGATAGCTCCTATAATTCACCCCTCCACTTT.

This rearrangement joins TRBV4-2 to TRBJ1-6; D might be TRBD1 (5 bases). This CDR3 contains 15 residues. V was pared by 0 bases and J by 7 bases, with 10 bases between. Germline CDR1 is LGHNA and CDR2 is YNFKEQ. The CDR3 sequence is CASSQDGGTNSPLHF. Written as DNA, the CDR3 is TGTGCCAGCAGCCAAGACGGGGGAACGAATTCACCCCTCCACTTT.

This chain connects TRBV19 to TRBJ2-5; 12 bases agree with TRBD1. The V segment lost 5 bases and the J segment 6 bases; nucleotides outside the gene matches: 10. This CDR3 is built from 16 residues. Germline V CDR1 and CDR2: LNHDA, SQIVND (reference sequence). For the CDR3, the DNA is TGTGCCAGTAGTCGTGTCGGGACAGGGGGCGGAAAGACCCAGTACTTC. This codes for CASSRVGTGGGKTQYF. The variable domain in full, completed from reference TRBV19 and TRBJ2-5, reads DGGITQSPKYLFRKEGQNVTLSCEQNLNHDAMYWYRQDPGQGLRLIYYSQIVNDFQKGDIAEGYSVSREKKESFPLTVTSAQKNPTAFYLCASSRVGTGGGKTQYFGPGTRLLVL.

The chain combines TRBV30 with TRBJ2-3; D unclear. Between the trimmed V and J ends, which lost 1 base and 7 bases, there was a span of 6 bases. The V gene's germline CDR1 is GTSNPN and CDR2 SVGIG (reference sequence). The CDR3 extends over 11 amino acids. The CDR3 spells CAWSADYTQYF. CDR3 DNA sequence: TGTGCCTGGAGTGCTGATTATACGCAGTATTTT.

V gene TRBV6-5 combines with J gene TRBJ1-6, with D unresolved. CDR1 and CDR2 from the germline V gene are MNHEY and SVGAGI. The CDR3 is made up of 15 amino acids. Trimming removed 2 bases from V and 5 bases from J, with 10 bases in between. The CDR3 reads CASSYGGSDNSPLHF. The CDR3 DNA reads as TGTGCCAGCAGTTACGGAGGAAGCGATAATTCACCCCTCCACTTT.

The gene calls are TRBV6-1 and TRBJ2-5; unclear D gene. The CDR3 runs to 13 residues. Germline values: CDR1 MNHNS, CDR2 SASEGT. V was cut by 0 bases and J by 7 bases, with 9 bases left in between. CDR3 residues: CASSEAELGTQYF. The CDR3 DNA follows: TGTGCCAGCAGTGAAGCTGAGCTAGGGACCCAGTACTTC.

The rearrangement links TRBV7-6 to TRBJ1-1; TRBD1 matches at 10 bases. This CDR3 spans 16 amino acids. The V and J ends lost 1 base and 4 bases, in that order; junction bases with no gene match: 6. Germline lookup yields CDR1 SGHVS and CDR2 FNYEAQ. The chain's CDR3 is CASSLGDRGLGTEAFF. The DNA of the CDR3 is TGTGCCAGCAGCTTAGGGGACAGGGGTCTTGGCACTGAAGCTTTCTTT.

This clone was seen only once. The chain joins TRBV19 to TRBJ1-2, with D unclear. V gave up 10 bases and J gave up 2 bases, with 14 bases separating them. The CDR3 is 13 residues long. CDR1 and CDR2 (germline): LNHDA, SQIVND (reference sequence). The chain's CDR3 is CATRLLDNYGYTF. The CDR3 DNA reads as TGTGCCACCCGCTTATTGGACAACTATGGCTACACCTTC.

The V and J genes are TRBV27 and TRBJ2-7, with D possibly matching TRBD2 (6 bases). Germline assignment: CDR1 MNHEY and CDR2 SMNVEV (reference sequence). Trimming shortened V by 6 bases and J by 1 base, and 16 bases separated the two germline ends. The CDR3 spans 15 residues. DNA of the CDR3: TGTGCCAGCAGAGATGGTAGCGGAGCTTCCTACGAGCAGTACTTC. Translating gives CASRDGSGASYEQYF.

The V gene is TRBV6-1, the J gene TRBJ1-1; no definite D call. CDR3 length: 13 amino acids. Trimming cost V 4 bases and J 4 bases, with 10 bases left between them. Germline assignment: CDR1 MNHNS and CDR2 SASEGT. The CDR3 sequence: CASSGGIGTEAFF. CDR3 DNA sequence: TGTGCCAGCAGTGGAGGAATCGGCACTGAAGCTTTCTTT.

The CDR3: CASSSRAEAFF. In nucleotides, the CDR3 is TGTGCCAGCAGCTCCCGTGCGGAAGCTTTCTTT. The chain is built from TRBV6-5 and TRBJ1-1; the D is unclear. With 6 bases removed from V and 8 bases from J, the gap between germline ends came to 10 bases. Germline V gene sequence: CDR1 MNHEY, CDR2 SVGAGI. This CDR3 has 11 residues.

V gene TRBV7-2 combines with J gene TRBJ2-1, with 8 nucleotides matching TRBD2. J was trimmed by 4 bases and V by 1 base; bases with no gene match: 3. CDR1 is SGHTA, CDR2 FQGNSA, per germline. The CDR3 contains 15 residues. As DNA, the CDR3 is TGTGCCAGCAGCTTAGTGGTAGCGGGGTACAATGAGCAGTTCTTC. This gives the protein CASSLVVAGYNEQFF.

This chain uses TRBV5-6 with TRBJ2-2; no reliable D call. Between the trimmed V and J ends, which lost 6 bases and 9 bases, there was a span of 15 bases. This CDR3 is 13 amino acids long. Looked up from germline, CDR1 is SGHDT and CDR2 is YYEEEE. The CDR3 DNA reads TGTGCCAGCACCCCTAAAGATCGAAGGGAGCTGTTTTTT. It is translated as CASTPKDRRELFF. Looking up the rest from reference TRBV5-6 and TRBJ2-2 gives the full variable domain: DAGVTQSPTHLIKTRGQQVTLRCSPKSGHDTVSWYQQALGQGPQFIFQYYEEEERQRGNFPDRFSGHQFPNYSSELNVNALLLGDSALYLCASTPKDRRELFFGEGSRLTVL.

This rearrangement joins TRBV7-3 to TRBJ2-3; D gene ambiguous. The germline gives CDR1 SGHTA, CDR2 FQGTGA. V lost 5 bases to trimming and J lost 2 bases, with 11 bases between them. CDR3 length: 14 amino acids. CDR3 residues: CASSLSPNTDTQYF. CDR3 nucleotide sequence: TGTGCCAGCAGCCTAAGTCCCAACACAGATACGCAGTATTTT.

The chain couples TRBV11-3 to TRBJ2-2; tentatively, D is TRBD2 (6 bases). CDR1 and CDR2 from the germline V gene are SGHNT and YENEEA. V gave up 4 bases and J gave up 1 base, with 16 bases separating them. This CDR3 is 17 amino acids long. The chain's CDR3 is CASSSKGTGGNTGELFF. CDR3 in DNA: TGTGCCAGCAGCTCAAAAGGGACTGGGGGGAACACCGGGGAGCTGTTTTTT. The whole variable domain, filled in from reference TRBV11-3 and TRBJ2-2, reads EAGVVQSPRYKIIEKKQPVAFWCNPISGHNTLYWYLQNLGQGPELLIRYENEEAVDDSQLPKDRFSAERLKGVDSTLKIQPAELGDSAVYLCASSSKGTGGNTGELFFGEGSRLTVL.

The chain combines TRBV18 with TRBJ1-2; TRBD1 aligns across 8 bases. With V trimmed by 1 base and J by 3 bases, 10 bases remained unmatched. CDR3 length: 17 residues. From germline, CDR1 is KGHSH and CDR2 LQKENI. CDR3 nucleotide sequence: TGTGCCAGCTCACCACGGCAGGGGGCGAACCGAGACTATGGCTACACCTTC. Translated: CASSPRQGANRDYGYTF.

The chain recombines TRBV14 with TRBJ1-4; the match to TRBD1 covers 8 bases. This CDR3 has 14 amino acids. Looked up from germline, CDR1 is SGHDN and CDR2 is FVKESK. V gave up 4 bases and J gave up 8 bases; unmatched junction bases: 6. CDR3 DNA sequence: TGTGCCAGCAGCCCAAGGACAGGGCGAGAAAAACTGTTTTTT. Translating it yields CASSPRTGREKLFF.